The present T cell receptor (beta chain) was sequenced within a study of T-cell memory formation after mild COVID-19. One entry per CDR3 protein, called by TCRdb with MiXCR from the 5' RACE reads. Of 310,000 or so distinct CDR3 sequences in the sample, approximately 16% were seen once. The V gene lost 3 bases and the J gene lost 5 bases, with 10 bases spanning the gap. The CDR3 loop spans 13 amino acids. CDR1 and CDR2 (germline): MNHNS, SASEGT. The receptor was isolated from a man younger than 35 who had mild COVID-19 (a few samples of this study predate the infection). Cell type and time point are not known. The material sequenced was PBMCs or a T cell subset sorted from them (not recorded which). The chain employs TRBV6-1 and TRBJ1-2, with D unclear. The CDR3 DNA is TGTGCCAGCAGTGAGGGCGACTTTTATGGCTACACCTTC. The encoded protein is CASSEGDFYGYTF.